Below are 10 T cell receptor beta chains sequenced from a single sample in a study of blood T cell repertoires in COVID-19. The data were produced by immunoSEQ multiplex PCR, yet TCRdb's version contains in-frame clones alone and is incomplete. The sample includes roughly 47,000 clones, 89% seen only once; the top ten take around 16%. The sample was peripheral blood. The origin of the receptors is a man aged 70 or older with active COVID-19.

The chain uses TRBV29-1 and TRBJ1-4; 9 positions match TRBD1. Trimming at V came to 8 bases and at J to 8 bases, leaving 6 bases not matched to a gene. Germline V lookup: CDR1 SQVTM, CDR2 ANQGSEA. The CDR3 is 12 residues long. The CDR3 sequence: CSTRTGAEKLFF. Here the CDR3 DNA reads TGCAGCACCCGGACAGGGGCCGAAAAACTGTTTTTT.

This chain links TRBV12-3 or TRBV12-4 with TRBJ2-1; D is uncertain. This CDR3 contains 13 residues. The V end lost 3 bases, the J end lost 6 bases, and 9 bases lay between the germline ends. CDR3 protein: CASSFYSSNEQFF. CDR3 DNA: TGTGCCAGCAGTTTTTACAGCTCCAATGAGCAGTTCTTC.

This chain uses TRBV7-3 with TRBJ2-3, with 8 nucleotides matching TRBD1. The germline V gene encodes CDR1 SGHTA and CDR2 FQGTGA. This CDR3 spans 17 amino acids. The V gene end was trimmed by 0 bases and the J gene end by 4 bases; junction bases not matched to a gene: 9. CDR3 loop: CASSLTFTGQGSDTQYF. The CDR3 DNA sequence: TGTGCCAGCAGCTTAACGTTCACAGGACAGGGCTCAGATACGCAGTATTTT.

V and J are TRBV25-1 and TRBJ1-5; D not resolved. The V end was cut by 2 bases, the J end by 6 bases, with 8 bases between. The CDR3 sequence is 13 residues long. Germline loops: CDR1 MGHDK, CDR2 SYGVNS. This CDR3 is CASSEAGSQPQHF. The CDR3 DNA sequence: TGTGCCAGCAGTGAAGCCGGGAGTCAGCCCCAGCATTTT.

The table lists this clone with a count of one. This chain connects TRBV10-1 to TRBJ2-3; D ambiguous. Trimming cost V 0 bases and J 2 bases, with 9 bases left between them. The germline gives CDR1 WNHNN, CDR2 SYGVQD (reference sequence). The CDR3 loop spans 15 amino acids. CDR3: CASSESAAITDTQYF. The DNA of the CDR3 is TGCGCCAGCAGTGAGTCCGCGGCAATCACAGATACGCAGTATTTT.

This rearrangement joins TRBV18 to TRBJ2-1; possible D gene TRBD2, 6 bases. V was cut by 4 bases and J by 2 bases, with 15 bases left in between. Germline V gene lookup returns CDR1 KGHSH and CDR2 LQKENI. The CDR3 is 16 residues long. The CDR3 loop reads CASSQLALATYNEQFF. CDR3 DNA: TGTGCCAGCTCACAACTAGCTCTTGCTACCTACAATGAGCAGTTCTTC.

CDR3 DNA: TGTGCCAGCAGCCAAGCAAGAGGCGGGGCCGAATATACCGGGGAGCTGTTTTTT. It yields the protein CASSQARGGAEYTGELFF. V gene TRBV14 combines with J gene TRBJ2-2; D is possibly TRBD2 (6 bases). The CDR3 extends over 18 amino acids. The ends were cut back, 1 base at V and 5 bases at J, with 20 bases in the middle. Germline V gene sequence: CDR1 SGHDN, CDR2 FVKESK.

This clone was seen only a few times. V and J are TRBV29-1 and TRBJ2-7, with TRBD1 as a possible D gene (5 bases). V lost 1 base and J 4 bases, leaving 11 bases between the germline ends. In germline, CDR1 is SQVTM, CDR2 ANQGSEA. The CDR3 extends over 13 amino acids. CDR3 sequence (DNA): TGCAGCGTTGAAGTTTCAGGGTTTTACGAGCAGTACTTC. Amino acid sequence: CSVEVSGFYEQYF.

CDR3 sequence reads: CASSSDRGLGETQYF. Written as DNA, the CDR3 is TGTGCCAGCAGTTCGGACAGGGGGCTAGGTGAGACCCAGTACTTC. This sequence joins TRBV6-5 and TRBJ2-5, with TRBD1 identical over 11 bases. J gave up 5 bases and V 4 bases, and 6 bases lay outside the gene matches. Germline CDR1 MNHEY, CDR2 SVGAGI. This CDR3 has 15 residues.

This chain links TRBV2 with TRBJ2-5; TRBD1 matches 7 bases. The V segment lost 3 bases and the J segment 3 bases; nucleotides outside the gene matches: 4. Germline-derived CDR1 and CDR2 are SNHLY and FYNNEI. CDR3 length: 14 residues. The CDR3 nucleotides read TGTGCCAGCAGTGACGACAGGGTGAAAGAGACCCAGTACTTC. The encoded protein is CASSDDRVKETQYF.